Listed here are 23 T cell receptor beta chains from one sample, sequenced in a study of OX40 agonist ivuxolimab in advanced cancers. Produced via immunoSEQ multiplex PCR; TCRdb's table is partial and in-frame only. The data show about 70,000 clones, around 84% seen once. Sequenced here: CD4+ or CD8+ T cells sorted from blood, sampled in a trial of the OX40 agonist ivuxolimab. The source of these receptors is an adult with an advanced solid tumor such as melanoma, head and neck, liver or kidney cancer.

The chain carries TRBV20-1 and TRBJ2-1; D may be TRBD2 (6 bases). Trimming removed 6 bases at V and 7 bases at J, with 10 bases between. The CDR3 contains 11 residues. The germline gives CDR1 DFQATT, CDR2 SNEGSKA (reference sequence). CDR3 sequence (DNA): TGCAGTGCAAGACTAGTGAATGAGCAGTTCTTC. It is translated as CSARLVNEQFF.

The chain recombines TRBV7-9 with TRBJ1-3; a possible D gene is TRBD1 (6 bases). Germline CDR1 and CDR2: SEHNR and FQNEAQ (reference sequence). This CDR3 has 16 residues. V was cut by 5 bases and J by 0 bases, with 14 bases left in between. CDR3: CASSPRPGDSGNTIYF. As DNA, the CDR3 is TGTGCCAGCAGCCCCCGACCAGGGGACTCTGGAAACACCATATATTTT. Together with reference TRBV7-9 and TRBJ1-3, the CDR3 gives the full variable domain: DTGVSQNPRHKITKRGQNVTFRCDPISEHNRLYWYRQTLGQGPEFLTYFQNEAQLEKSRLLSDRFSAERPKGSFSTLEIQRTEQGDSAMYLCASSPRPGDSGNTIYFGEGSWLTVV.

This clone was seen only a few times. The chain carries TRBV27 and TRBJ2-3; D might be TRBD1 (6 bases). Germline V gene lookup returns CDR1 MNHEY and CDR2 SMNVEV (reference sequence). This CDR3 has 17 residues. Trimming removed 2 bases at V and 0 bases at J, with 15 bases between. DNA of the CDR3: TGTGCCAGCAGTTTAAAACCCCAGGGGCGTAGCACAGATACGCAGTATTTT. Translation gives CASSLKPQGRSTDTQYF.

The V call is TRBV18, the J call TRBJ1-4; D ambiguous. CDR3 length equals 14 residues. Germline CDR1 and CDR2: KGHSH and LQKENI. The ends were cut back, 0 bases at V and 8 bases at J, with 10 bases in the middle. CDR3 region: CASSPPGLDEKLFF. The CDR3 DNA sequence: TGTGCCAGCTCACCACCGGGGTTGGACGAAAAACTGTTTTTT.

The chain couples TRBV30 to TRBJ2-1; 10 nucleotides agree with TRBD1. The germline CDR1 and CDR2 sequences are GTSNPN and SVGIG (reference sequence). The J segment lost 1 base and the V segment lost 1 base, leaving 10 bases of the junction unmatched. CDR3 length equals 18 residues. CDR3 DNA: TGTGCCTGGAGTGATTTGCGGCCGGGACAGGGGTCCTACAATGAGCAGTTCTTC. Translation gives CAWSDLRPGQGSYNEQFF. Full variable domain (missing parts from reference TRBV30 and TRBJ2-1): SQTIHQWPATLVQPVGSPLSLECTVEGTSNPNLYWYRQAAGRGLQLLFYSVGIGQISSEVPQNLSASRPQDRQFILSSKKLLLSDSGFYLCAWSDLRPGQGSYNEQFFGPGTRLTVL.

For the CDR3, the DNA is TGTGCCAGCTCACCACGGACAGATACGCAGTATTTT. This sequence encodes CASSPRTDTQYF. The chain couples TRBV18 to TRBJ2-3, with D uncertain. The germline V gene encodes CDR1 KGHSH and CDR2 LQKENI. There are 12 residues in the CDR3. Trimming stripped 1 base from V and 3 bases from J, with 2 bases between.

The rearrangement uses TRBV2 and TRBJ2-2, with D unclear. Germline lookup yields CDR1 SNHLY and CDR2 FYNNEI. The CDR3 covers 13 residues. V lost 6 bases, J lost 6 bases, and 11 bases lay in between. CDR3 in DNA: TGTGCCAGCAGGCACGACGAGCCCGGGGAGCTGTTTTTT. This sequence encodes CASRHDEPGELFF.

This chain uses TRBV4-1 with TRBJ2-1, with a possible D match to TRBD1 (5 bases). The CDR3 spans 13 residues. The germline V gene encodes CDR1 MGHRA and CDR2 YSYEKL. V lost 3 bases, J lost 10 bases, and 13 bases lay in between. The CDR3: CASSQALQEEQFF. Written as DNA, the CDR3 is TGCGCCAGCAGCCAGGCTTTACAGGAAGAGCAGTTCTTC.

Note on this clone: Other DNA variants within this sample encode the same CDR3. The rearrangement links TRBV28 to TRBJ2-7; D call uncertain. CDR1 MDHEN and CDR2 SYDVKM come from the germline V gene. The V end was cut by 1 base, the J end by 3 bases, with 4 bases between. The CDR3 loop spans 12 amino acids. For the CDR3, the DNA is TGTGCCAGCAGTTTATCTCTCTACGAGCAGTACTTC. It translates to CASSLSLYEQYF. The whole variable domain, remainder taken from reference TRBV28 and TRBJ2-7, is DVKVTQSSRYLVKRTGEKVFLECVQDMDHENMFWYRQDPGLGLRLIYFSYDVKMKEKGDIPEGYSVSREKKERFSLILESASTNQTSMYLCASSLSLYEQYFGPGTRLTVT.

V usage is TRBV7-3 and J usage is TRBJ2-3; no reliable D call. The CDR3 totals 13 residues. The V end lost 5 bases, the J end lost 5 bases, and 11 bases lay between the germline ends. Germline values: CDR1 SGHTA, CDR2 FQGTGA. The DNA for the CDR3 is TGTGCCAGCAGCCCCACTGGGGTAGATACGCAGTATTTT. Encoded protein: CASSPTGVDTQYF.

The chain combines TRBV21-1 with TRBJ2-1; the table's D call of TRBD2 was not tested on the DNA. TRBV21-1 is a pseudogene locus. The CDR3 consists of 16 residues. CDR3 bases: TGTGCCAGCAGTTCTAGCGACAGACCCAGGCTCAATGAGCAGTTCTTC. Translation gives CASSSSDRPRLNEQFF.

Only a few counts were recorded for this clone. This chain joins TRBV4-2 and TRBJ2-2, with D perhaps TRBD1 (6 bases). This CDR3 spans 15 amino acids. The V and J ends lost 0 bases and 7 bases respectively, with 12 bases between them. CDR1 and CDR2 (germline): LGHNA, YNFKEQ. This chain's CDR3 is CASSQEPGGFGELFF. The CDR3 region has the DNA TGTGCCAGCAGCCAAGAGCCTGGGGGCTTCGGGGAGCTGTTTTTT.

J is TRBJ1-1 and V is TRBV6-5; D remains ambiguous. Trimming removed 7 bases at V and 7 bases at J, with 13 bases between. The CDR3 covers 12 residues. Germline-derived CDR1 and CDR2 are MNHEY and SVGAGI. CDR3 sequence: CASIKGGNEAFF. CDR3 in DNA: TGTGCCAGCATTAAGGGTGGGAATGAAGCTTTCTTT.

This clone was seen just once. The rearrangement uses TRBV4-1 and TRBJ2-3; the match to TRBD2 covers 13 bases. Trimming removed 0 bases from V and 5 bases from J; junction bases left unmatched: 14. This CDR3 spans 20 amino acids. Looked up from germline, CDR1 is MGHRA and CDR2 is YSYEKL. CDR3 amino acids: CASSQDPGLAGVFSRDTQYF. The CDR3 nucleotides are TGCGCCAGCAGCCAAGATCCAGGACTAGCGGGAGTATTTTCGAGAGATACGCAGTATTTT.

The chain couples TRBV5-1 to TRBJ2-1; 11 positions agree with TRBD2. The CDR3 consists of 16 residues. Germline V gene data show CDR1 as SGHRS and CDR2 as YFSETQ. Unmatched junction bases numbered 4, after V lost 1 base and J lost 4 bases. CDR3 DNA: TGCGCCAGCAGCTTGTATTCTAGCGGGGGGTACAATGAGCAGTTCTTC. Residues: CASSLYSSGGYNEQFF.

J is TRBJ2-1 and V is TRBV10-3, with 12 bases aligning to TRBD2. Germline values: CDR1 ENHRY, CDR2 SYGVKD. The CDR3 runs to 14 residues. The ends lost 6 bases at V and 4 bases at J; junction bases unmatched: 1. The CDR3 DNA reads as TGTGCCATCAGCACTAGCGGGGGGTACAATGAGCAGTTCTTC. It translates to CAISTSGGYNEQFF.

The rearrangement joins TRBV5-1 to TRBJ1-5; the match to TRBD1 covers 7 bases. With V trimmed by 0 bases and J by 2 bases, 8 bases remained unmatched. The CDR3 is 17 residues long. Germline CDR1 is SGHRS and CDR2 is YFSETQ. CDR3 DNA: TGCGCCAGCAGCTTGGGGGACAGTTCCAGCCGCAATCAGCCCCAGCATTTT. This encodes CASSLGDSSSRNQPQHF.

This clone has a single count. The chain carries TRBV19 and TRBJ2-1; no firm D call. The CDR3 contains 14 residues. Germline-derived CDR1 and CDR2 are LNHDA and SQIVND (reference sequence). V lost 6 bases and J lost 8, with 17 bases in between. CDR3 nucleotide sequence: TGTGCCAGTAGGTCTATTGGGGATTCCGATGAGCAGTTCTTC. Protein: CASRSIGDSDEQFF.

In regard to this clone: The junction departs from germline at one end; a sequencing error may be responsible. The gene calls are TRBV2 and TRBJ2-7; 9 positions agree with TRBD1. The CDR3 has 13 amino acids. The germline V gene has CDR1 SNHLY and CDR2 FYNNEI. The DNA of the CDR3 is TGTGCCGGTTCCGGGACAGGGAATTACGGGCAGTACTTC. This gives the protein CAGSGTGNYGQYF.

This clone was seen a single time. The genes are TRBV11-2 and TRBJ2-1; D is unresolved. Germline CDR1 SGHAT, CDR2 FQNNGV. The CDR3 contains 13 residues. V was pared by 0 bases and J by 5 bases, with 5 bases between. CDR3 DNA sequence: TGTGCCAGCAGCTTAGATCTTCACAATGAGCAGTTCTTC. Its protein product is CASSLDLHNEQFF.

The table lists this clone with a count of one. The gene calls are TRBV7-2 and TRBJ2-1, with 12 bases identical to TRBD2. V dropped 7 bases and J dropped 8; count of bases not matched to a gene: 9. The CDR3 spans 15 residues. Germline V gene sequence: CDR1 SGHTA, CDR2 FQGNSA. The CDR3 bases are TGTGCCAGCAACACCCGGCTAGCGGGGGGGGATGAGCAGTTCTTC. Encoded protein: CASNTRLAGGDEQFF.

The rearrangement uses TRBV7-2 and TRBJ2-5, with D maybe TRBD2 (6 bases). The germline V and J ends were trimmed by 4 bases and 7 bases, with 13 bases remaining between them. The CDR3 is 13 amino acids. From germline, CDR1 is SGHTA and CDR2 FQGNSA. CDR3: CASSSPGLTTQYF. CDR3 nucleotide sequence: TGTGCCAGCAGCTCTCCGGGACTGACGACCCAGTACTTC.

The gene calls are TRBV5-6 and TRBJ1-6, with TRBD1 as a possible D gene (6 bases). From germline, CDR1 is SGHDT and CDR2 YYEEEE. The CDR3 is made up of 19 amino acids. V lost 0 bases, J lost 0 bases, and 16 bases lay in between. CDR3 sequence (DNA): TGTGCCAGCAGCTTGGCCTTTAAAACAGGGAGCTCCTATAATTCACCCCTCCACTTT. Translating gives CASSLAFKTGSSYNSPLHF.